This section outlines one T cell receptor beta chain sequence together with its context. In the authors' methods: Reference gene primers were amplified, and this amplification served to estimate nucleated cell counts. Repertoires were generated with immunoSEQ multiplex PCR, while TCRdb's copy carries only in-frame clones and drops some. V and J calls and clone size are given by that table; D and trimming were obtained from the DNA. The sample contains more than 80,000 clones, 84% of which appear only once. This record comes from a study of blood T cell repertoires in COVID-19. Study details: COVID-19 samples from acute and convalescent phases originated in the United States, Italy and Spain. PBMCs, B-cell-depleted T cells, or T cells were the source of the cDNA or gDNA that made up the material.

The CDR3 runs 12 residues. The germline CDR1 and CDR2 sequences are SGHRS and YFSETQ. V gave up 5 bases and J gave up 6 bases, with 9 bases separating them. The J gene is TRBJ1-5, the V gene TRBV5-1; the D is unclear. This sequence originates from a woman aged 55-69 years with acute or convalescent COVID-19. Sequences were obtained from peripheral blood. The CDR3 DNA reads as TGCGCCAGCAGTGAGCCGGGTCAGCCCCAGCATTTT. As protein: CASSEPGQPQHF.